The 5 T cell receptor beta chains presented below share a single source sample, sequenced in a study of CD8 T cells in Susac syndrome. Random hexamers were used to reverse transcribe the RNA input (about 0.5 to 1 ug). TCRdb re-called the immunoSEQ multiplex PCR reads through MiXCR, storing one row per CDR3 protein. This sample yields 85,000 to 130,000 distinct CDR3 sequences, of which roughly 95% are seen a single time; 0.4% to 0.5% belongs to the top ten. Sequencing used CD8+ T cells from PBMCs. These receptors all stem from a human donor with Susac syndrome.

V usage is TRBV12-3 or TRBV12-4 and J usage is TRBJ2-1; 7 bases line up with TRBD2. The CDR3 spans 15 residues. Trimming at V came to 1 base and at J to 7 bases, leaving 7 bases not matched to a gene. CDR3 sequence reads: CASSLDGGDGNEQFF. The CDR3 region has the DNA TGTGCCAGCAGTTTAGATGGGGGGGACGGGAATGAGCAGTTCTTC.

The V gene is TRBV4-1, the J gene TRBJ1-1; 9 bases map to TRBD1. Germline CDR1 is MGHRA and CDR2 is YSYEKL. The CDR3 runs to 15 residues. Unmatched junction bases numbered 4, after V lost 0 bases and J lost 5 bases. CDR3 loop: CASSQDGTGRTEAFF. Here the CDR3 DNA reads TGCGCCAGCAGCCAAGATGGGACAGGGAGGACTGAAGCTTTCTTT.

The V gene is TRBV13, the J gene TRBJ2-3, with no clear D. Germline V gives CDR1 PRHDT, CDR2 FYEKMQ (reference sequence). There are 14 residues in the CDR3. V lost 4 bases and J lost 1, with 9 bases in between. The CDR3 DNA is TGTGCCAGCAGCTCCGGGCCTCGCACAGATACGCAGTATTTT. Its translation: CASSSGPRTDTQYF.

This chain links TRBV18 with TRBJ2-1, with D perhaps TRBD2 (6 bases). From germline, CDR1 is KGHSH and CDR2 LQKENI. CDR3 length equals 14 residues. Trimming shortened V by 2 bases and J by 8 bases, and 13 bases separated the two germline ends. CDR3: CASSPWRVEDEQFF. The CDR3 DNA reads TGTGCCAGCTCACCATGGAGGGTAGAGGATGAGCAGTTCTTC.

The chain recombines TRBV3-1 with TRBJ2-5; D unresolved. Germline CDR1 LGHDT, CDR2 YNNKEL (reference sequence). The length of the CDR3 is 13 residues. V dropped 2 bases and J dropped 3 bases, with 7 bases sitting between them. CDR3 residues: CASSQLDKETQYF. In nucleotides, the CDR3 is TGTGCCAGCAGCCAACTCGATAAAGAGACCCAGTACTTC.